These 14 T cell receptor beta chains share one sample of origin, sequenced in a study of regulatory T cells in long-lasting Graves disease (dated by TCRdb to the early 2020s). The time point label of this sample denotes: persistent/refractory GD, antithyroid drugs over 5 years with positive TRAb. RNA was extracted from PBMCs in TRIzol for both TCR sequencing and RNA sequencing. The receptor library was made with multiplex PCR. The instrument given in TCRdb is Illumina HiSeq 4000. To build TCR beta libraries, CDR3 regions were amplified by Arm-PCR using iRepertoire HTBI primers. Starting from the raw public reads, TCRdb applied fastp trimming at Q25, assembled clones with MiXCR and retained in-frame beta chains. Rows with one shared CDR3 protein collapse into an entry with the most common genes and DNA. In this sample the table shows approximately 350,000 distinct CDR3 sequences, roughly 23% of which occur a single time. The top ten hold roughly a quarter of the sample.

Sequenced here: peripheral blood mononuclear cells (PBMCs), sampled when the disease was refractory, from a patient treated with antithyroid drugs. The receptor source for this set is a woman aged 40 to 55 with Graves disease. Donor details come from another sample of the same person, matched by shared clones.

Written as DNA, the CDR3 is TGTGCCAGCAGCCCCGGGAACATTCCGGATACGCAGTATTTT. Its translation: CASSPGNIPDTQYF. V gene TRBV11-2 combines with J gene TRBJ2-3, with D possibly TRBD2 on 5 matching bases. The germline V gene encodes CDR1 SGHAT and CDR2 FQNNGV. The CDR3 loop spans 14 amino acids. V gave up 5 bases and J gave up 6 bases, with 15 bases separating them. Full variable domain (remainder filled in from reference TRBV11-2 and TRBJ2-3): EAGVAQSPRYKIIEKRQSVAFWCNPISGHATLYWYQQILGQGPKLLIQFQNNGVVDDSQLPKDRFSAERLKGVDSTLKIQPAKLEDSAVYLCASSPGNIPDTQYFGPGTRLTVL.

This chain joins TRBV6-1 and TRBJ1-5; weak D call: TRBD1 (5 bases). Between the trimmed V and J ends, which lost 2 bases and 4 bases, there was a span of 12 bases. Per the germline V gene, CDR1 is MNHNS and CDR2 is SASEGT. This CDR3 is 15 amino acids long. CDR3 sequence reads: CASSEMDTMNQPQHF. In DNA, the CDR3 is TGTGCCAGCAGTGAAATGGACACGATGAATCAGCCCCAGCATTTT.

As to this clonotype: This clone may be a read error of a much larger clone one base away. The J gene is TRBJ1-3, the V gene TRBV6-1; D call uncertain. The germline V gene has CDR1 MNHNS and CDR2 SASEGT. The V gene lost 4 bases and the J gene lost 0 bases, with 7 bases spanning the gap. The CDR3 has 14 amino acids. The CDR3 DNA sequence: TGTGCCAGCAGTGCGGGCGGCTCTGGAAACACCATATATTTT. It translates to CASSAGGSGNTIYF.

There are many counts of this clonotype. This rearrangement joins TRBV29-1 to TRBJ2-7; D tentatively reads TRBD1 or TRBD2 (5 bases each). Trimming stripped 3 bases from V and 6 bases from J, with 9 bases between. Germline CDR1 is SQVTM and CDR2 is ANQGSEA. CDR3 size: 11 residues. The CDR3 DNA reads TGCAGCGTTGATGGGGGTAGCGAGCAGTACTTC. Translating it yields CSVDGGSEQYF.

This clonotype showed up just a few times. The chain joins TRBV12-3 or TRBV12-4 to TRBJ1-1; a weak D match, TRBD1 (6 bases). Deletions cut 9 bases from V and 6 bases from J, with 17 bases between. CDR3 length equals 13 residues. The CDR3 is CASRGGFRAEAFF. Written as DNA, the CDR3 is TGTGCCAGTAGAGGGGGGTTTAGAGCTGAAGCTTTCTTT.

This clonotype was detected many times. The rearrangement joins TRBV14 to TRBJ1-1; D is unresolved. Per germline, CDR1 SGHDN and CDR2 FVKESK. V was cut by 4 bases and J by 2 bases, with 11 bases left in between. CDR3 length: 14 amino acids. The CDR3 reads CASSLLGSNTEAFF. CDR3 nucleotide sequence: TGTGCCAGCAGCCTACTAGGGAGTAACACTGAAGCTTTCTTT.

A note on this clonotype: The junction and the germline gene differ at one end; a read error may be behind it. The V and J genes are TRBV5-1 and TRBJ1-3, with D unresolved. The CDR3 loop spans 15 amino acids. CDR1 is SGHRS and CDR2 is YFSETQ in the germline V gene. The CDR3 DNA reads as TGCGCCAGCAGCTTGAACGCAGACTCTGGAAACACCACATATTTT. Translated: CASSLNADSGNTTYF.

DNA for the CDR3: TGTGCCAGCAGCTTAGATCTAAGGTCCACGAACACCGGGGAGCTGTTTTTT. This codes for CASSLDLRSTNTGELFF. The chain combines TRBV11-2 with TRBJ2-2; no clear D gene. V was clipped by 0 bases and J by 0 bases, with 11 bases between them. Germline V gene lookup returns CDR1 SGHAT and CDR2 FQNNGV. The CDR3 has 17 amino acids.

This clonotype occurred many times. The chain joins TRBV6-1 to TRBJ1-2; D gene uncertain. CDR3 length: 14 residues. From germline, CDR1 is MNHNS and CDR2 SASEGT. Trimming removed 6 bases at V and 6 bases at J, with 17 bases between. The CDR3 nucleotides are TGTGCCAGCAGAAACTTCATGGGGTTCGATGGCTACACCTTC. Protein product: CASRNFMGFDGYTF.

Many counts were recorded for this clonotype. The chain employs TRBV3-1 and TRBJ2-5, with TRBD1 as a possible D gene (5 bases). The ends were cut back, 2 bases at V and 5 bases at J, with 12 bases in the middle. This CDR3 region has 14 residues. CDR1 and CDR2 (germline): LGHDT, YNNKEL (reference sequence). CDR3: CASSQRRKGETQYF. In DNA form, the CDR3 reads TGTGCCAGCAGCCAACGGCGGAAGGGGGAGACCCAGTACTTC.

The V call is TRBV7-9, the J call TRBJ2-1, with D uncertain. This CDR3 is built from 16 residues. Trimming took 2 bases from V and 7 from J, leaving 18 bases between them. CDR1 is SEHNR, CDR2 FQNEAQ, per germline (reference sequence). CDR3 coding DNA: TGTGCCAGCAGCTTAAGTCCGGACCGAATTTCGAATGAGCAGTTCTTC. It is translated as CASSLSPDRISNEQFF. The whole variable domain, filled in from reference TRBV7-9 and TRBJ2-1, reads DTGVSQNPRHKITKRGQNVTFRCDPISEHNRLYWYRQTLGQGPEFLTYFQNEAQLEKSRLLSDRFSAERPKGSFSTLEIQRTEQGDSAMYLCASSLSPDRISNEQFFGPGTRLTVL.

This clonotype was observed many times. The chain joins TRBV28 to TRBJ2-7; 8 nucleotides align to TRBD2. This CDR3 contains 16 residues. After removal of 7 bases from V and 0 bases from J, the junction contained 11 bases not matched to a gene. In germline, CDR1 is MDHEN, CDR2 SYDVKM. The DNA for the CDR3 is TGTGCCAGCACCCCCCCCGGGGGGGGCAGCTCCTACGAGCAGTACTTC. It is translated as CASTPPGGGSSYEQYF.

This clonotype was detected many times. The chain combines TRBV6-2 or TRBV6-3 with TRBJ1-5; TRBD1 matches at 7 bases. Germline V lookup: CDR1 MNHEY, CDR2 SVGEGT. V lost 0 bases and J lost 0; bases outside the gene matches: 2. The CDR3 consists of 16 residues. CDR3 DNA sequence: TGTGCCAGCAGTTACTCTGGGACAGTTAGCAATCAGCCCCAGCATTTT. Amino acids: CASSYSGTVSNQPQHF.

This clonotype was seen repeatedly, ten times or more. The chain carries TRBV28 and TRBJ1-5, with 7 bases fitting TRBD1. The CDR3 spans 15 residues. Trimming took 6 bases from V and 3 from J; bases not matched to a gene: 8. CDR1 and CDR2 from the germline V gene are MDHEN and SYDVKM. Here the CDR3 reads CASSPAGQFNQPQHF. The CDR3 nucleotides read TGTGCCAGCAGCCCCGCGGGACAGTTCAATCAGCCCCAGCATTTT. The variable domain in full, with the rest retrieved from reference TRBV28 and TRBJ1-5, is DVKVTQSSRYLVKRTGEKVFLECVQDMDHENMFWYRQDPGLGLRLIYFSYDVKMKEKGDIPEGYSVSREKKERFSLILESASTNQTSMYLCASSPAGQFNQPQHFGDGTRLSIL.